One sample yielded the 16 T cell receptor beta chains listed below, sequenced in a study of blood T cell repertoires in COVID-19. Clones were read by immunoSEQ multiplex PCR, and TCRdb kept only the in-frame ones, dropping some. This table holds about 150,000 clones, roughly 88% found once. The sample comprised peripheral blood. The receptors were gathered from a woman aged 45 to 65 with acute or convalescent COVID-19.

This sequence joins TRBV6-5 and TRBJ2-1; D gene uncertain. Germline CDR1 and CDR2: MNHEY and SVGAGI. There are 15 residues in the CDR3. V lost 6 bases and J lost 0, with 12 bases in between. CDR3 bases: TGTGCCAGCAGCCCGACACTTAGCTCCTACAATGAGCAGTTCTTC. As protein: CASSPTLSSYNEQFF.

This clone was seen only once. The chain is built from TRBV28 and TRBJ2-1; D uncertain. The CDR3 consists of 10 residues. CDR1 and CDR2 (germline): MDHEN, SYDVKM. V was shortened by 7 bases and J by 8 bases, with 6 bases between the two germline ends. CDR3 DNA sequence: TGTGCCAGCATGGGCGATGAGCAGTTCTTC. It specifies CASMGDEQFF.

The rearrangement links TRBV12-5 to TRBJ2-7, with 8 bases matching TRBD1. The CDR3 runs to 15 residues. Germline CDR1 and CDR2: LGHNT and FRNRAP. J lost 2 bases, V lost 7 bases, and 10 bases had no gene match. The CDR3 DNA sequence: TGTGCTAGTGCATTGGGACAGGTATTTCCCTACGAGCAGTACTTC. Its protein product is CASALGQVFPYEQYF.

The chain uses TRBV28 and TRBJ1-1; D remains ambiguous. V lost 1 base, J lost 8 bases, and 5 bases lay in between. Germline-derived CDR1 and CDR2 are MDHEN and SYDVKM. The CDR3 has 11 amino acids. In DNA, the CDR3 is TGTGCCAGCAGTTTATCGGGGGAAGCTTTCTTT. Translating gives CASSLSGEAFF.

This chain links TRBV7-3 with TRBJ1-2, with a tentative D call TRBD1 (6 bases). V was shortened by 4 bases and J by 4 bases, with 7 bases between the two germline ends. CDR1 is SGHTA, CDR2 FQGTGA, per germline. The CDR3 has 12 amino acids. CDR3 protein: CASSSDSYGYTF. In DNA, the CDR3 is TGTGCCAGCAGCTCGGACAGCTATGGCTACACCTTC.

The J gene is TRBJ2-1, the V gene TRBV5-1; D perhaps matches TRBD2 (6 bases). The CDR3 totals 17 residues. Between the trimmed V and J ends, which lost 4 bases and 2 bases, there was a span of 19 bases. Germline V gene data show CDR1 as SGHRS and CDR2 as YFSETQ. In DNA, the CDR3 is TGCGCCAGCAGCCGGGACGCGGGGACGCAGACCTACAATGAGCAGTTCTTC. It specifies CASSRDAGTQTYNEQFF.

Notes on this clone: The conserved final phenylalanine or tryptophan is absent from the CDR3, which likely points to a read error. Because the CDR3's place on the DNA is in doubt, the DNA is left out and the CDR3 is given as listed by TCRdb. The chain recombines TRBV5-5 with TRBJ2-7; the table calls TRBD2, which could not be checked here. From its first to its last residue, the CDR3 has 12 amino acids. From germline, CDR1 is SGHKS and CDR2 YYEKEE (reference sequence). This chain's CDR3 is CASSPNSGGPFL.

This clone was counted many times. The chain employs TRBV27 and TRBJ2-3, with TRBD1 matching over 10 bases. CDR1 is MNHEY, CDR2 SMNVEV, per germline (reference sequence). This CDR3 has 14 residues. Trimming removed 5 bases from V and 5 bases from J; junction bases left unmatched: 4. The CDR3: CASSRQGAEDTQYF. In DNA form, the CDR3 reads TGTGCCAGCAGTCGACAGGGGGCTGAAGATACGCAGTATTTT.

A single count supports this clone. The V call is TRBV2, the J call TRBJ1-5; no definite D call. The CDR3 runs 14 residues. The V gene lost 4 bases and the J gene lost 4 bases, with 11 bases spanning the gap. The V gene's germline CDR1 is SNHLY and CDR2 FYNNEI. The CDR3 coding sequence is TGTGCCAGCAGTGCTGGAGAAGCTAATCAGCCCCAGCATTTT. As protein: CASSAGEANQPQHF.

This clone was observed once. The CDR3 DNA is TGCGCCAGCACAAAAAGACAGAGCTTGGGGACCGGGGAGCTGTTTTTT. Translation gives CASTKRQSLGTGELFF. This chain connects TRBV4-3 to TRBJ2-2; D perhaps matches TRBD1 (5 bases). Deletions cut 7 bases from V and 5 bases from J, with 20 bases between. Germline values: CDR1 LGHNA, CDR2 YSLEER. The CDR3 spans 16 residues.

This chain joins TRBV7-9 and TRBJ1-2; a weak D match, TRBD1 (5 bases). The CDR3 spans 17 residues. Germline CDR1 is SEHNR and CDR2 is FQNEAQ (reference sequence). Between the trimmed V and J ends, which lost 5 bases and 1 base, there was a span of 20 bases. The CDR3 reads CASSGRVPTSHNYGYTF. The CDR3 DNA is TGTGCCAGCAGCGGCAGGGTTCCTACATCTCATAACTATGGCTACACCTTC.

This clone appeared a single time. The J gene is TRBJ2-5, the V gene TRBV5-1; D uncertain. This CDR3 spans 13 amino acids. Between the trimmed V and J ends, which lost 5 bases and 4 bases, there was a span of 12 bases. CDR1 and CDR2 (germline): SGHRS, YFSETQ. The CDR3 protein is CASSDLYSETQYF. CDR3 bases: TGCGCCAGCAGTGATTTGTACTCAGAGACCCAGTACTTC.

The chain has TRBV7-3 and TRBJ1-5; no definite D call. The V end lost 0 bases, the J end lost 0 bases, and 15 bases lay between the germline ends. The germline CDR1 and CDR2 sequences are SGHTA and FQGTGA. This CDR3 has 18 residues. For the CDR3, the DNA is TGTGCCAGCAGCTTAACTGAGGGCGGCACTTATAGCAATCAGCCCCAGCATTTT. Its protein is CASSLTEGGTYSNQPQHF.

CDR3 protein: CSASRGTGISDPGELFF. The CDR3 DNA reads TGCAGTGCTAGTAGGGGGACAGGCATATCCGATCCCGGGGAGCTGTTTTTT. The J gene is TRBJ2-2, the V gene TRBV20-1; TRBD1 agrees at 8 bases. After removal of 3 bases from V and 6 bases from J, the junction contained 15 bases not matched to a gene. Germline V gene sequence: CDR1 DFQATT, CDR2 SNEGSKA (reference sequence). The CDR3 is 17 amino acids.

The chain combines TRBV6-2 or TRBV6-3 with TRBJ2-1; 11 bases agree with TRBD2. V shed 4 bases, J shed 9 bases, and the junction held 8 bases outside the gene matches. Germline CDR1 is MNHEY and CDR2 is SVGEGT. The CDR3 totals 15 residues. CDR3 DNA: TGTGCCAGCAGTTGGGTAGCGGGAGGGCGAGCTGAGCAGTTCTTC. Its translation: CASSWVAGGRAEQFF.

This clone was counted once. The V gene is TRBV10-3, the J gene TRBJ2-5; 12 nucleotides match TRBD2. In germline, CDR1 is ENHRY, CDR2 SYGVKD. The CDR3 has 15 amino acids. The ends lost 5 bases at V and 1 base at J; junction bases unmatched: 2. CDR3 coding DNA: TGTGCCATCAGTCCTAGCGGGGGGGCCCAAGAGACCCAGTACTTC. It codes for CAISPSGGAQETQYF.